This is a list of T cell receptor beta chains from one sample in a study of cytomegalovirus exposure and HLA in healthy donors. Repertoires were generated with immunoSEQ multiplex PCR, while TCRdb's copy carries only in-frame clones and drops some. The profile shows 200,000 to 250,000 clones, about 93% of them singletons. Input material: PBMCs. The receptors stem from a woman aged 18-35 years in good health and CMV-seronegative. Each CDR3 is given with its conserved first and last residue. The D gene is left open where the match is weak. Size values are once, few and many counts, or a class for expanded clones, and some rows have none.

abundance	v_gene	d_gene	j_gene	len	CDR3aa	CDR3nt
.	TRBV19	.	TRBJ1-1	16	CASSIVEGIGNTEAFF	TGTGCCAGTAGTATAGTGGAGGGAATTGGGAACACTGAAGCTTTCTTT
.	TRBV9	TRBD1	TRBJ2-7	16	CASSRTLGTDTYEQYF	TGTGCCAGCAGCCGGACGCTCGGGACAGACACCTACGAGCAGTACTTC
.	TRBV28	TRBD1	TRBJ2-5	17	CASSFPYGQGAQETQYF	TGTGCCAGCAGTTTCCCCTACGGACAGGGGGCCCAAGAGACCCAGTACTTC
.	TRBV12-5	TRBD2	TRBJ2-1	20	CASGFLLTGRHSGAYNEQFF	TGTGCTAGTGGTTTCCTTCTTACAGGGAGACATAGCGGGGCCTACAATGAGCAGTTCTTC
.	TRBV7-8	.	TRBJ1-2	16	CASSSPRTPLGYGYTF	TGTGCCAGCAGCTCCCCCCGGACTCCTCTCGGGTATGGCTACACCTTC
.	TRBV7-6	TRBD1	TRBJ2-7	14	CASSRGQGRNEQYF	TGTGCCAGCAGCCGGGGACAGGGGCGGAACGAGCAGTACTTC
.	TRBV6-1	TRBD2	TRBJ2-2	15	CASIRIAGAPGELFF	TGTGCCAGCATCCGGATAGCGGGAGCCCCCGGGGAGCTGTTTTTT
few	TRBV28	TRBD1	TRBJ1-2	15	CASRIRDRTNYGYTF	TGTGCCAGCAGAATCCGGGACAGAACTAACTATGGCTACACCTTC
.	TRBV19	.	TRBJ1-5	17	CASLFRADANSNQPQHF	TGTGCCAGCCTCTTCAGAGCGGACGCTAATAGCAATCAGCCCCAGCATTTT
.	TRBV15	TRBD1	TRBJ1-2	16	CATRATGTGLGYGYTF	TGTGCCACCAGGGCGACAGGGACAGGCCTGGGCTATGGCTACACCTTC
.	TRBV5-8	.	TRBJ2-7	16	CASTSRLAEEGEEQYF	TGTGCCAGCACCTCGCGTCTGGCGGAGGAGGGTGAGGAGCAGTACTTC
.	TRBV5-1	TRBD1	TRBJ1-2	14	CASSSGTAFYGYTF	TGCGCCAGCAGCTCTGGGACAGCCTTCTATGGCTACACCTTC
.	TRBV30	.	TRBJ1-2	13	CAWSVRSQGGYTF	TGTGCCTGGAGTGTACGTTCACAGGGTGGCTACACCTTC
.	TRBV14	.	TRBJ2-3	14	CASSQDWAGDTQYF	TGTGCCAGCAGCCAAGATTGGGCCGGAGATACGCAGTATTTT
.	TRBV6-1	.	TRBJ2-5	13	CASKGHGLETQYF	TGTGCCAGCAAGGGACACGGTCTGGAGACCCAGTACTTC
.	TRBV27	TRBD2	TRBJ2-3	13	CASGTSGGDTQYF	TGTGCCAGCGGGACTAGCGGAGGGGATACGCAGTATTTT
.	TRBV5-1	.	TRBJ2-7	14	CASSLGLETYEQYF	TGCGCCAGCAGCTTGGGGCTAGAGACCTACGAGCAGTACTTC
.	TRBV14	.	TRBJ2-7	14	CASSLGGSSYEQYF	TGTGCCAGCAGCCTAGGAGGTAGTAGCTACGAGCAGTACTTC
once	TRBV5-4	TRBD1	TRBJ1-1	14	CASSSGQGRTEAFF	TGTGCCAGCAGCTCGGGACAGGGCCGCACTGAAGCTTTCTTT
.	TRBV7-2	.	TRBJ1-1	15	CASSPSVGVNTEAFF	TGTGCCAGCAGCCCAAGCGTCGGGGTGAACACTGAAGCTTTCTTT
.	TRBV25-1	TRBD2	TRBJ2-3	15	CASSVSGASTDTQYF	TGTGCCAGCAGTGTCAGCGGGGCCAGCACAGATACGCAGTATTTT
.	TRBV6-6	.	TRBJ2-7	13	CASTHYYLYEQYF	TGTGCCAGCACCCACTACTACCTTTACGAGCAGTACTTC
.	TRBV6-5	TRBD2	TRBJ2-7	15	CASSSLTSGSYEQYF	TGTGCCAGCAGTTCGCTGACTAGCGGGAGCTACGAGCAGTACTTC
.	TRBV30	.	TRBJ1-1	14	CAWSPAGQGTEAFF	TGTGCCTGGAGCCCTGCCGGGCAGGGGACTGAAGCTTTCTTT
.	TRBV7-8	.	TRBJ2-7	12	CASSLVRKWQYF	TGTGCCAGCAGCTTAGTTCGTAAATGGCAGTACTTC
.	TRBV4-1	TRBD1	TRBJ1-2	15	CASSQGQGPDYGYTF	TGCGCCAGCAGCCAAGGACAGGGGCCCGACTATGGCTACACCTTC
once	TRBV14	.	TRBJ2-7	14	CASSGQGLAYEQYF	TGTGCCAGCAGCGGACAGGGACTAGCATACGAGCAGTACTTC
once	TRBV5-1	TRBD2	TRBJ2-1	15	CASSIGVAGDVEQFF	TGCGCCAGCAGCATCGGGGTAGCGGGAGACGTTGAGCAGTTCTTC
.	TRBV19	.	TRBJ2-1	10	CAPLQNEQFF	TGTGCCCCCCTGCAGAATGAGCAGTTCTTC
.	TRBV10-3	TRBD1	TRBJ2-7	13	CAISELSGGEQYF	TGTGCCATCAGTGAGTTGTCAGGGGGCGAGCAGTACTTC
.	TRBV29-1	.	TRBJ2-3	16	CSVDNAQAASTDTQYF	TGCAGCGTTGATAATGCGCAGGCAGCTAGCACAGATACGCAGTATTTT
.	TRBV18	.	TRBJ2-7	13	CASSPDSSYEQYF	TGTGCCAGCTCACCGGACAGCTCCTACGAGCAGTACTTC
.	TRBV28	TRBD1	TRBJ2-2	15	CASSSPTGITGELFF	TGTGCCAGCAGTTCACCGACAGGGATAACCGGGGAGCTGTTTTTT
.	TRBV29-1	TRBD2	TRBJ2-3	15	CSVQMGLAYTDTQYF	TGCAGCGTTCAGATGGGACTAGCGTACACAGATACGCAGTATTTT
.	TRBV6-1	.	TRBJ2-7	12	CASDSGSDEQYF	TGTGCCAGCGATAGCGGATCCGACGAGCAGTACTTC
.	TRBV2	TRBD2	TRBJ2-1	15	CASSETSGSFDEQFF	TGTGCCAGCAGTGAAACTAGCGGGAGTTTTGATGAGCAGTTCTTC
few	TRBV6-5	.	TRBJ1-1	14	CASSYAGMGTEAFF	TGTGCCAGCAGTTACGCGGGAATGGGTACTGAAGCTTTCTTT
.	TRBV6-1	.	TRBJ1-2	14	CASSAREISTGYTF	TGTGCCAGCAGTGCGCGGGAGATAAGCACGGGCTACACCTTC
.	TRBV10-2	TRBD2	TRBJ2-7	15	CASRPGGAGAYEQYF	TGCGCCAGCAGGCCGGGAGGAGCGGGGGCCTACGAGCAGTACTTC
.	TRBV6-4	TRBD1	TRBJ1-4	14	CASIGDRQGEKLFF	TGTGCCAGCATAGGGGACAGGCAGGGAGAAAAACTGTTTTTT
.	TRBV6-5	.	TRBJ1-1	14	CASSYSGLNTEAFF	TGTGCCAGCAGTTACTCCGGGTTGAACACTGAAGCTTTCTTT
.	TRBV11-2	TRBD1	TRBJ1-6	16	CASSYRQGFDNSPLHF	TGTGCCAGCAGCTATCGACAGGGGTTCGATAATTCACCCCTCCACTTT
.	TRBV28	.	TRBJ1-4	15	CASSPQGGAGEKLFF	TGTGCCAGCAGTCCCCAAGGGGGGGCAGGAGAAAAACTGTTTTTT
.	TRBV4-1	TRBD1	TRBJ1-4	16	CASSHYPDRVGEKLFF	TGCGCCAGCAGCCATTATCCCGACAGGGTGGGTGAAAAACTGTTTTTT
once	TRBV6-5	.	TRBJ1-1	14	CASSYGQSNTEAFF	TGTGCCAGCAGTTACGGACAGTCGAACACTGAAGCTTTCTTT
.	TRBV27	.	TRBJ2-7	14	CASSAGNRAYEQYF	TGTGCCAGCAGCGCCGGAAACAGGGCCTACGAGCAGTACTTC
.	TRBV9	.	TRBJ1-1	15	CASSVRQGSNTEAFF	TGTGCCAGCAGCGTTCGGCAGGGATCGAACACTGAAGCTTTCTTT
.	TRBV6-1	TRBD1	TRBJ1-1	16	CASSAVPGQGNTEAFF	TGTGCCAGCAGTGCGGTCCCGGGACAGGGTAACACTGAAGCTTTCTTT
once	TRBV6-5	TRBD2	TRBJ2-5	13	CASRREGLETQYF	TGTGCCAGCAGGCGGGAGGGCCTCGAGACCCAGTACTTC
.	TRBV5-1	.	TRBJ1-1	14	CASTPNRVKGEAFF	TGCGCCAGCACCCCCAACAGGGTGAAGGGGGAAGCTTTCTTT
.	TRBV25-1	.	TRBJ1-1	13	CATNGGAIGEAFF	TGTGCCACCAATGGGGGCGCGATCGGAGAAGCTTTCTTT
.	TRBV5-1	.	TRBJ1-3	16	CASSLAGLSSGNTIYF	TGCGCCAGCAGCTTGGCGGGACTGAGCTCTGGAAACACCATATATTTT
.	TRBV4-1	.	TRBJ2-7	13	CASSPQGAHEQYF	TGCGCCAGCAGCCCCCAAGGGGCCCACGAGCAGTACTTC
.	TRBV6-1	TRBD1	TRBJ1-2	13	CAIQGVANYGYTF	TGTGCCATCCAGGGGGTAGCTAACTATGGCTACACCTTC
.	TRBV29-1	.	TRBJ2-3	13	CSVGSSGTDTQYF	TGCAGCGTTGGCTCTAGCGGCACAGATACGCAGTATTTT
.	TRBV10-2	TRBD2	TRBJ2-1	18	CASSGLAGVLGSYNEQFF	TGCGCCAGCAGCGGACTAGCGGGAGTTTTAGGCTCCTACAATGAGCAGTTCTTC
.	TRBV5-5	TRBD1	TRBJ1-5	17	CASSLGDSPNSNQPQHF	TGTGCCAGCAGCTTGGGGGACAGTCCAAATAGCAATCAGCCCCAGCATTTT